This T cell receptor (beta chain) was documented in a study of T-cell memory formation after mild COVID-19. One entry per CDR3 protein results from TCRdb running MiXCR on the 5' RACE reads. The sample holds around 370,000 distinct CDR3 sequences, around a fifth seen once. This TCR was sampled from an adult woman who had mild COVID-19 (a few samples of this study predate the infection). Cell type and time point are not known. Input material: PBMCs or a T cell subset sorted from them (not recorded which).

CDR3 residues: CASSLGAGDYEQYF. DNA of the CDR3: TGTGCCAGCAGCTTGGGAGCAGGGGACTACGAGCAGTACTTC. The chain has TRBV5-5 and TRBJ2-7, with a weak D call TRBD1 (6 bases). This CDR3 region has 14 residues. The germline gives CDR1 SGHKS, CDR2 YYEKEE (reference sequence). The V and J ends lost 0 bases and 3 bases respectively, with 10 bases between them.